This T cell receptor beta chain was observed in a study of PD-L1 blockade in urothelial cancer. J lost 5 bases, V lost 6 bases, and 5 bases had no gene match. In germline, CDR1 is SQVTM, CDR2 ANQGSEA. The CDR3 is 12 amino acids. Some clones are missing from TCRdb's copy, which holds only in-frame ones; the method was immunoSEQ multiplex PCR. This sample has 25,000 to 40,000 clones, with 70% to 85% found just once. This sample comprised PBMCs, obtained around atezolizumab (anti-PD-L1) treatment. This rearrangement joins TRBV29-1 to TRBJ1-2, with 8 bases that match TRBD1. This receptor was obtained from a man between 60 and 75 years old with urothelial cancer. CDR3 amino acids: CSVVDRGYGYTF. CDR3 coding DNA: TGCAGCGTCGTTGACAGGGGATATGGCTACACCTTC.